This record concerns one T cell receptor beta chain sequence. Its antigen is as yet unknown. This entry comes from a study of radiation and T cells in renal cell carcinoma. Study-level background: Nephrectomy followed 15 Gy stereotactic body radiation by 4 weeks.

Stated time point: blood 2 weeks post-SBRT. As to treatment: 15 Gy SBRT to primary tumor, nephrectomy 4 weeks later. Blood was sampled at baseline, 2 weeks and 4 weeks after SBRT. This CDR3 spans 15 amino acids. CDR1 and CDR2 (germline): SGHNT, YYREEE (reference sequence). V lost 3 bases and J lost 0, with 12 bases in between. Method: immunoSEQ multiplex PCR; TCRdb's copy keeps in-frame clones and lacks some. Among about 47,000 clones listed, roughly 80% were seen once. Findings of the study overall: Top tumor clonotypes rose in blood 2 weeks post-radiation, then contracted.

This clonotype was sampled from a woman in her sixties or seventies with renal cell carcinoma. The sample consisted of blood, taken from a patient whose treatment included radiotherapy and nephrectomy. The J gene is TRBJ2-5, the V gene TRBV5-4, with D tentatively TRBD1 (5 bases). The CDR3 spells CASSSKDTHQETQYF. The DNA of the CDR3 is TGTGCCAGCAGCTCGAAGGACACGCACCAAGAGACCCAGTACTTC. Full variable domain (rest looked up from reference TRBV5-4 and TRBJ2-5): ETGVTQSPTHLIKTRGQQVTLRCSSQSGHNTVSWYQQALGQGPQFIFQYYREEENGRGNFPPRFSGLQFPNYSSELNVNALELDDSALYLCASSSKDTHQETQYFGPGTRLLVL.